What follows are 10 T cell receptor beta chains derived from one specimen sequenced in a study of T cells in Graves' hyperthyroidism and ophthalmopathy. Amplified TCR beta CDR3 regions came from RNA transcripts. A set of HTBI primers served as the primers for a first-round RT-PCR of the TCR CDR3. TCRdb itself ran the multiplex PCR reads through MiXCR, one entry per CDR3 protein. The sample lists around 690,000 distinct CDR3 sequences, 15% to 20% occurring once. Material for sequencing was blood. The origin of the receptors is a man aged 45-60 years with Graves' hyperthyroidism.

The sample holds many counts of this clonotype. The chain joins TRBV6-1 to TRBJ1-6; D is perhaps TRBD1 (6 bases). The length of the CDR3 is 14 residues. Germline V lookup: CDR1 MNHNS, CDR2 SASEGT. Trimming took 5 bases from V and 10 from J, leaving 15 bases between them. The CDR3 nucleotides are TGTGCCAGCAGTCCAGGGGAGAAGGAGTCACCCCTCCACTTT. This codes for CASSPGEKESPLHF.

This rearrangement joins TRBV28 to TRBJ2-7; D might be TRBD1 (5 bases). The germline V and J ends were trimmed by 3 bases and 4 bases, with 16 bases remaining between them. CDR3 length: 15 amino acids. The V gene's germline CDR1 is MDHEN and CDR2 SYDVKM. The CDR3 sequence: CASSLATGVWYEQYF. The CDR3 DNA reads TGTGCCAGCAGTTTGGCCACAGGCGTATGGTACGAGCAGTACTTC.

V is TRBV7-9 and J is TRBJ2-1; no clear D gene. The CDR3 covers 13 residues. The ends were cut back, 3 bases at V and 9 bases at J, with 12 bases in the middle. The germline V gene encodes CDR1 SEHNR and CDR2 FQNEAQ (reference sequence). CDR3 amino acids: CASSLPGTSEQFF. In DNA, the CDR3 is TGTGCCAGCAGCTTGCCGGGTACATCTGAGCAGTTCTTC.

This clonotype has at least ten counts. The rearrangement joins TRBV11-2 to TRBJ2-5; the D is unclear. Trimming shortened V by 2 bases and J by 5 bases, and 6 bases separated the two germline ends. CDR3 length: 12 amino acids. The germline V gene encodes CDR1 SGHAT and CDR2 FQNNGV. The CDR3 spells CASSLLTETQYF. The CDR3, as DNA: TGTGCCAGCAGCTTACTTACGGAGACCCAGTACTTC.

The chain couples TRBV20-1 to TRBJ1-4, with unresolved D. The CDR3 covers 11 residues. V dropped 6 bases and J dropped 3 bases, with 5 bases sitting between them. Germline CDR1 is DFQATT and CDR2 is SNEGSKA (reference sequence). Written as DNA, the CDR3 is TGCAGTGCCTGGTCTAATGAAAAACTGTTTTTT. It specifies CSAWSNEKLFF.

In this sample, this clonotype turned up a few times. This chain links TRBV20-1 with TRBJ2-3; no clear D. Germline V gene lookup returns CDR1 DFQATT and CDR2 SNEGSKA (reference sequence). The CDR3 runs to 13 residues. V was shortened by 3 bases and J by 4 bases, with 11 bases between the two germline ends. CDR3 amino acids: CSASNKGPDTQYF. The DNA of the CDR3 is TGCAGTGCTAGTAATAAGGGTCCAGATACGCAGTATTTT.

A few counts support this clonotype. The V and J genes are TRBV27 and TRBJ1-1; D unclear. This CDR3 comprises 14 residues. V was pared by 7 bases and J by 1 base, with 13 bases between. Germline V gene data show CDR1 as MNHEY and CDR2 as SMNVEV (reference sequence). The CDR3 region is CASKEPTRNTEAFF. In nucleotides, the CDR3 is TGTGCCAGCAAAGAACCGACAAGGAACACTGAAGCTTTCTTT.

This clonotype showed up many times. The rearrangement links TRBV7-8 to TRBJ1-4; 9 nucleotides agree with TRBD1. The CDR3 sequence is 18 residues long. Germline CDR1 SGHVS, CDR2 FQNEAQ. The ends lost 2 bases at V and 4 bases at J; junction bases unmatched: 11. In DNA form, the CDR3 reads TGTGCCAGCAGCTTACCCCGGGACAGGGTTTTGATTAATGAAAAACTGTTTTTT. Translating it yields CASSLPRDRVLINEKLFF.

J is TRBJ1-5 and V is TRBV19; tentative D call: TRBD1 (5 bases). Trimming stripped 6 bases from V and 3 bases from J, with 21 bases between. Per germline, CDR1 LNHDA and CDR2 SQIVND (reference sequence). The CDR3 runs 17 residues. This CDR3 reads CASSRTRIREVNQPQHF. The CDR3 nucleotides read TGTGCCAGTAGCCGAACGCGTATCAGGGAAGTCAATCAGCCCCAGCATTTT.

In this sample, this clonotype turned up a few times. It is likely a read error, because the conserved phenylalanine at the end of the CDR3 is missing. This chain connects TRBV30 to TRBJ1-4, with D unresolved. V gave up 3 bases and J gave up 7 bases, with 15 bases separating them. Per the germline V gene, CDR1 is GTSNPN and CDR2 is SVGIG (reference sequence). CDR3 length equals 14 residues. Here the CDR3 DNA reads TGTGCCTGGAGCGGAGGAGGAGGAGCTGAAAAACTGTTTTCT. Protein: CAWSGGGGAEKLFS.